The 9 T cell receptor beta chains below all came from one sample that was sequenced in a study of blood T cells in healthy people across ages (dated by TCRdb to the mid-2010s). Library preparation was by 5' RACE. The reads were generated on an Illumina HiSeq 2500. A second PCR of roughly 7 to 11 cycles was performed with a sample-barcoded 5' primer and a J-beta primer mix. The public reads were reanalyzed by TCRdb: fastp trimming at Q25, MiXCR alignment, in-frame beta chains only. Every entry covers one CDR3 protein and lists the most common genes and DNA from its rows. The sample table records some 1.4 million distinct CDR3 sequences; 35% to 45% of these occur just once. The top ten hold around 8% of the sample. The sample was blood. The source is a woman between 18 and 29 years old in good health.

The chain uses TRBV21-1 and TRBJ1-2. TRBV21-1 is deemed a pseudogene. The CDR3 has 14 residues. For the CDR3, the DNA is TGTGCCAGCAGCAAAGGCGGATATAACTATGGCTACACCTTC. It translates to CASSKGGYNYGYTF.

The V gene is TRBV20-1, the J gene TRBJ1-4, with TRBD1 as a possible D gene (6 bases). The CDR3 totals 14 residues. Deletions cut 6 bases from V and 4 bases from J, with 15 bases between. Germline CDR1 is DFQATT and CDR2 is SNEGSKA (reference sequence). The CDR3 DNA follows: TGCAGTGCGCCTCGAGGGGGGGTTAATGAAAAACTGTTTTTT. This translates into CSAPRGGVNEKLFF.

This clonotype was seen a handful of times. This rearrangement joins TRBV13 to TRBJ1-1; no firm D call. This CDR3 is 14 amino acids long. Trimming pared 5 bases from V and 5 bases from J, leaving 15 bases between. The germline gives CDR1 PRHDT, CDR2 FYEKMQ (reference sequence). The CDR3 reads CASSNKARVTEAFF. CDR3 nucleotides: TGTGCCAGCAGCAATAAGGCCCGGGTTACTGAAGCTTTCTTT.

V usage is TRBV7-9 and J usage is TRBJ1-1; TRBD1 aligns across 9 bases. With V trimmed by 3 bases and J by 0 bases, 11 bases remained unmatched. Germline CDR1 is SEHNR and CDR2 is FQNEAQ (reference sequence). The length of the CDR3 is 18 residues. CDR3 coding DNA: TGTGCCAGCAGCTTGGTCGGGGGGACAGGGTCCATGAACACTGAAGCTTTCTTT. Its translation is CASSLVGGTGSMNTEAFF.

In this sample, this clonotype turned up a few times. The CDR3 loop reads CASSQGRWGSDSPLHF. As DNA, the CDR3 is TGCGCCAGCAGCCAGGGGCGATGGGGGAGCGATTCACCCCTCCACTTT. The chain recombines TRBV4-1 with TRBJ1-6, with a weak D call TRBD1 (5 bases). This CDR3 is 16 amino acids long. Germline V gene data show CDR1 as MGHRA and CDR2 as YSYEKL. Trimming took 3 bases from V and 8 from J, leaving 17 bases between them.

This clonotype has a count of ten or more. The chain employs TRBV4-1 and TRBJ2-7; a possible D gene is TRBD2 (6 bases). The CDR3 has 14 residues. CDR1 and CDR2 from the germline V gene are MGHRA and YSYEKL. Between the trimmed V and J ends, which lost 1 base and 3 bases, there was a span of 10 bases. The CDR3 coding sequence is TGCGCCAGCAGCCAAGTGGAGGGAAACTACGAGCAGTACTTC. It is translated as CASSQVEGNYEQYF.

The chain employs TRBV27 and TRBJ2-7, with D perhaps TRBD2 (6 bases). Between the trimmed V and J ends, which lost 6 bases and 2 bases, there was a span of 20 bases. Germline assignment: CDR1 MNHEY and CDR2 SMNVEV (reference sequence). This CDR3 comprises 16 residues. DNA for the CDR3: TGTGCCAGCAGCCGGGCCAGTGCGGGGTCCACCTACGAGCAGTACTTC. This sequence encodes CASSRASAGSTYEQYF.

The chain recombines TRBV3-1 with TRBJ1-3; the match to TRBD1 covers 7 bases. Trimming cost V 5 bases and J 0 bases; bases outside gene matches: 10. This CDR3 is 17 amino acids long. Germline CDR1 LGHDT, CDR2 YNNKEL (reference sequence). As DNA, the CDR3 is TGTGCCAGCAGCGAACTGACAGGGCCCTCCTCTGGAAACACCATATATTTT. Translation gives CASSELTGPSSGNTIYF.

The V call is TRBV3-1, the J call TRBJ1-1; D is ambiguous. CDR1 is LGHDT, CDR2 YNNKEL, per germline (reference sequence). Trimming took 3 bases from V and 0 from J, leaving 14 bases between them. The CDR3 has 16 residues. DNA for the CDR3: TGTGCCAGCAGCCAGGCTACAGCTCTGATGAACACTGAAGCTTTCTTT. Its translation is CASSQATALMNTEAFF.